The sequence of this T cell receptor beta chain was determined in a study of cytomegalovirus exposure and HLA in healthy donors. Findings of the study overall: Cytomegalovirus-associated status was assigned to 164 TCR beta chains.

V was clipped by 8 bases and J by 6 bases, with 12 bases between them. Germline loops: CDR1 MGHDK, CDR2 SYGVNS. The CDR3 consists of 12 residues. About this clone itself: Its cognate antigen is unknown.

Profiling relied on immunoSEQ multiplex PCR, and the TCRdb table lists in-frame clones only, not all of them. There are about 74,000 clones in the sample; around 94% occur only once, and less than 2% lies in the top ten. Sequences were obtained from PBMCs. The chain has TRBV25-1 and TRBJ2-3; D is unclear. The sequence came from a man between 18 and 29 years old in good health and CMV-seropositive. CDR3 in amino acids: CASADVGDTQYF. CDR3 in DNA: TGTGCCAGCGCCGACGTCGGGGATACGCAGTATTTT. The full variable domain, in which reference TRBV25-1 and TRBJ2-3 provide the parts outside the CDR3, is EADIYQTPRYLVIGTGKKITLECSQTMGHDKMYWYQQDPGMELHLIHYSYGVNSTEKGDLSSESTVSRIRTEHFPLTLESARPSHTSQYLCASADVGDTQYFGPGTRLTVL.